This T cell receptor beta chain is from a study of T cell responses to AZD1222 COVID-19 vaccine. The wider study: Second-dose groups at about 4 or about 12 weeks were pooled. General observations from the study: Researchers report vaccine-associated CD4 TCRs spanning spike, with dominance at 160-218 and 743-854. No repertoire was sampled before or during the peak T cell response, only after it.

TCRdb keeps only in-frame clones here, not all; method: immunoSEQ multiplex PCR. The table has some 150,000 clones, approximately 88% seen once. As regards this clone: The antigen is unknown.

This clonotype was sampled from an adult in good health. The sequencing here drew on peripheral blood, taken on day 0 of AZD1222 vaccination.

The CDR3 loop reads CSALATATLHF. CDR3 DNA: TGCAGTGCACTTGCGACAGCGACCCTCCACTTT. This rearrangement joins TRBV20-1 to TRBJ1-6, with a weak D call TRBD1 (5 bases). Trimming stripped 6 bases from V and 14 bases from J, with 14 bases between. The germline gives CDR1 DFQATT, CDR2 SNEGSKA (reference sequence). The CDR3 contains 11 residues.